The T cell receptor beta chain described here comes from a study of T cell repertoires in cytomegalovirus infection. In the case of this clonotype: Its cognate antigen is unknown.

Each CDR3 protein gets one entry after TCRdb re-called the reads with MiXCR. The data show around 710,000 distinct CDR3 sequences, under 35% seen once. Trimming pared 2 bases from V and 3 bases from J, leaving 10 bases between. The CDR3 extends over 14 amino acids. Looked up from germline, CDR1 is MNHNY and CDR2 is SVGAGI (reference sequence). This sample comprised cultured CD8+ T cells from PBMCs, obtained from culture after CMV antigen stimulation. This rearrangement joins TRBV6-6 to TRBJ1-1, with D unclear. This receptor was taken from a human donor in good health (CMV status not recorded). Some clones in this sample may be carry-over from other donors' samples. The chain's CDR3 is CASSYDLLDTEAFF. The DNA of the CDR3 is TGTGCCAGCAGTTACGATCTGCTGGACACTGAAGCTTTCTTT.